One sample yielded the 14 T cell receptor beta chains listed below, sequenced in a study of beta chain features in type 1 diabetes. The isolated RNA, all of it, was reverse transcribed, so expressed TCRB transcripts were what got sequenced. Sequencing was performed with immunoSEQ multiplex PCR; in TCRdb, only in-frame clones are kept and a portion is missing. Altogether about 260,000 clones are present, 68% being singletons, with the ten largest covering around 0.05%. Specimen: naive CD4+ T cells from blood. These receptor sequences come from a man between 25 and 39 years old in good health.

The chain has TRBV15 and TRBJ2-3; TRBD2 aligns across 14 bases. Per the germline V gene, CDR1 is LNHNV and CDR2 is YYDKDF (reference sequence). Trimming at V came to 5 bases and at J to 2 bases, leaving 3 bases not matched to a gene. This CDR3 region has 16 residues. The CDR3 nucleotides read TGTGCCACCAGCTCGGGACTAGCGGGGGTCACAGATACGCAGTATTTT. Residues: CATSSGLAGVTDTQYF.

The V call is TRBV14, the J call TRBJ2-1, with D perhaps TRBD1 (6 bases). The V end was cut by 1 base, the J end by 6 bases, with 13 bases between. The CDR3 extends over 15 amino acids. Germline V gives CDR1 SGHDN, CDR2 FVKESK. In DNA form, the CDR3 reads TGTGCCAGCAGCCAAGGGGATCCCAGGGGCAATGAGCAGTTCTTC. Protein product: CASSQGDPRGNEQFF.

The rearrangement links TRBV30 to TRBJ1-1, with D hard to call. V dropped 4 bases and J dropped 0 bases, with 9 bases sitting between them. The CDR3 sequence is 13 residues long. CDR1 is GTSNPN and CDR2 is SVGIG in the germline V gene (reference sequence). CDR3 region: CAWNERMNTEAFF. Written as DNA, the CDR3 is TGTGCCTGGAATGAGCGAATGAACACTGAAGCTTTCTTT.

This sequence joins TRBV9 and TRBJ2-3; 7 nucleotides agree with TRBD2. The CDR3 consists of 14 residues. Losses at the gene ends were 2 bases for V and 6 bases for J; bases not matched to a gene: 6. Germline V CDR1 and CDR2: SGDLS, YYNGEE. CDR3 sequence reads: CASSVGGPVDTQYF. CDR3 DNA sequence: TGTGCCAGCAGCGTGGGAGGGCCGGTGGATACGCAGTATTTT.

This clone was picked up one time. The rearrangement uses TRBV2 and TRBJ2-5; D is perhaps TRBD1 (6 bases). The CDR3 has 12 residues. Germline CDR1 is SNHLY and CDR2 is FYNNEI. Trimming removed 3 bases from V and 6 bases from J, with 8 bases in between. CDR3 residues: CASSDRGQTQYF. CDR3 sequence (DNA): TGTGCCAGCAGTGACAGGGGACAGACCCAGTACTTC.

J is TRBJ1-2 and V is TRBV6-5; 7 bases agree with TRBD1. The CDR3 is made up of 15 amino acids. V trimming: 6 bases; J trimming: 2 bases; junction bases outside the gene matches: 9. CDR1 MNHEY and CDR2 SVGAGI come from the germline V gene. CDR3 region: CASRARGQLNYGYTF. The CDR3 bases are TGTGCCAGCAGGGCCCGGGGACAGCTGAACTATGGCTACACCTTC.

Concerning this clone: The identical CDR3 is also encoded by other nucleotide sequences in the sample. The chain combines TRBV29-1 with TRBJ2-7; weak D call: TRBD1 (5 bases). Trimming cost V 5 bases and J 1 base, with 6 bases left between them. Germline-derived CDR1 and CDR2 are SQVTM and ANQGSEA. The CDR3 has 11 amino acids. The chain's CDR3 is CSVTGSYEQYF. CDR3 coding DNA: TGCAGCGTTACAGGTTCCTACGAGCAGTACTTC.

A single count supports this clone. This sequence joins TRBV25-1 and TRBJ2-3; D call uncertain. CDR3 length equals 13 residues. Germline V gene lookup returns CDR1 MGHDK and CDR2 SYGVNS. V lost 0 bases, J lost 4 bases, and 5 bases lay in between. The chain's CDR3 is CASSEYGADTQYF. The CDR3 DNA reads as TGTGCCAGCAGTGAATATGGGGCAGATACGCAGTATTTT.

The chain links TRBV18 to TRBJ2-1, with TRBD2 identical over 10 bases. The CDR3 contains 13 residues. V lost 10 bases and J lost 6; bases outside the gene matches: 6. Germline V gene sequence: CDR1 KGHSH, CDR2 LQKENI. In DNA form, the CDR3 reads TGTGCCACCGTAGCGGGAGGTCTCAATGAGCAGTTCTTC. Amino acids: CATVAGGLNEQFF.

CDR3 in DNA: TGCGCCAGCAGTGAGGTTACGGTGAACACTGAAGCTTTCTTT. Protein sequence: CASSEVTVNTEAFF. The chain has TRBV10-2 and TRBJ1-1; D is unresolved. The CDR3 length is 14 residues. The V and J ends lost 2 bases and 0 bases respectively, with 7 bases between them. Germline V gene sequence: CDR1 WSHSY, CDR2 SAAADI.

The chain uses TRBV9 and TRBJ2-7; D gene uncertain. Trimming shortened V by 0 bases and J by 1 base, and 8 bases separated the two germline ends. CDR3 length equals 14 residues. In germline, CDR1 is SGDLS, CDR2 YYNGEE. The CDR3 region has the DNA TGTGCCAGCAGCGTAGGACTGCCTTCCTACGAGCAGTACTTC. Its translation is CASSVGLPSYEQYF.

This clone has just a few counts. This chain connects TRBV29-1 to TRBJ2-2; D may be TRBD1 or TRBD2 (5 bases each). CDR3 length: 13 amino acids. Germline CDR1 SQVTM, CDR2 ANQGSEA. Trimming took 7 bases from V and 4 from J, leaving 13 bases between them. The chain's CDR3 is CSDAGTLTGELFF. DNA for the CDR3: TGCAGCGACGCCGGGACCCTCACCGGGGAGCTGTTTTTT.

This clone was picked up one time. CDR3 in amino acids: CASSPLVRGEQYF. CDR3 in DNA: TGTGCCAGCAGCCCCCTGGTGCGAGGCGAGCAGTACTTC. The gene calls are TRBV7-2 and TRBJ2-7, with D unresolved. This CDR3 contains 13 residues. V shed 5 bases and J shed 6 bases, with 14 bases lying between them. Germline V CDR1 and CDR2: SGHTA, FQGNSA.

The chain couples TRBV30 to TRBJ1-1; D is unresolved. The CDR3 runs 13 residues. Germline V CDR1 and CDR2: GTSNPN, SVGIG (reference sequence). Trimming left V 3 bases short and J 8 bases short, with 16 bases between. CDR3 nucleotides: TGTGCCTGGAGCTTCGGACCCGGAGGCGAAGCTTTCTTT. It yields the protein CAWSFGPGGEAFF. Full variable domain (missing parts from reference TRBV30 and TRBJ1-1): SQTIHQWPATLVQPVGSPLSLECTVEGTSNPNLYWYRQAAGRGLQLLFYSVGIGQISSEVPQNLSASRPQDRQFILSSKKLLLSDSGFYLCAWSFGPGGEAFFGQGTRLTVV.